This TCR beta chain is from a study of cytomegalovirus exposure and HLA in healthy donors. The germline CDR1 and CDR2 sequences are SGDLS and YYNGEE. Trimming pared 0 bases from V and 2 bases from J, leaving 6 bases between. This CDR3 is 14 amino acids long. PCR was performed using 60 Vbeta and 13 Jbeta primers. Method: immunoSEQ multiplex PCR; TCRdb's copy keeps in-frame clones and lacks some. The sample has more than 110,000 clones; 75% to 80% are singletons. The origin of this receptor is a young man in good health and CMV-seronegative. V gene TRBV9 combines with J gene TRBJ2-1; no clear D gene. The sequencing sample was made of PBMCs. CDR3 region: CASSVGTTYNEQFF. The CDR3 DNA sequence: TGTGCCAGCAGCGTAGGAACTACCTACAATGAGCAGTTCTTC.